Listed below are T cell receptor beta chains from one sample, sequenced in a study of read filtering for tumor transcriptome and immune sequencing. TCRdb re-called the reads with MiXCR, one entry per CDR3 protein. The sample holds 45,000 to 50,000 distinct CDR3 sequences; approximately 12% are singletons and the top ten take 14% to 15%. Material for sequencing was a population of CD138-negative cells sorted from bone marrow. Every receptor here comes from a donor aged 40 or older with multiple myeloma. CDR3s include the opening cysteine and the closing phenylalanine or tryptophan. Each record gives: V gene, clone size, J gene, D gene, CDR3 length, CDR3 protein, CDR3 DNA. A D gene is named only where the DNA matches it firmly. The size field is filled for only some rows; it gives once, few, many or a size class.

TRBV7-9	once	TRBJ2-2	TRBD2	14	CASQRREDTGELFF	TGTGCCAGCCAGCGGCGGGAGGACACCGGGGAGCTGTTTTTT
TRBV12-3/TRBV12-4	many	TRBJ2-3	-	14	CASRRDPGTDTQYF	TGTGCCAGCCGGCGGGACCCAGGCACAGATACGCAGTATTTT
TRBV13	many	TRBJ2-7	TRBD1	13	CATKARDSYEQYF	TGTGCCACCAAAGCCCGGGACAGTTACGAGCAGTACTTC
TRBV20-1	many	TRBJ1-1	-	13	CSARTFLTSEAFF	TGCAGTGCCCGGACATTTCTTACTTCTGAAGCTTTCTTT
TRBV9	many	TRBJ2-1	-	15	CASSVGQDSYNEQFF	TGTGCCAGCAGCGTAGGGCAGGACTCCTACAATGAGCAGTTCTTC
TRBV18	many	TRBJ1-1	-	14	CASSPGGPNTEAFF	TGTGCCAGCTCACCGGGCGGCCCCAACACTGAAGCTTTCTTT
TRBV4-2	many	TRBJ1-2	TRBD1	13	CASSQLGQYGYTF	TGTGCCAGCAGCCAACTGGGACAGTATGGCTACACCTTC
TRBV20-1	many	TRBJ1-1	TRBD1	14	CSARETGGLAEAFF	TGCAGTGCTAGAGAGACAGGGGGGTTGGCTGAAGCTTTCTTT
TRBV11-3	many	TRBJ2-7	-	14	CASSPADGAHEQYF	TGTGCCAGCAGCCCGGCGGACGGGGCCCACGAGCAGTACTTC
TRBV5-1	many	TRBJ2-1	TRBD2	16	CASRMGPLAGVSEQFF	TGCGCCAGCCGAATGGGCCCACTAGCGGGAGTAAGTGAGCAGTTCTTC
TRBV20-1	many	TRBJ2-5	TRBD2	13	CSASTSGQETQYF	TGCAGTGCGTCGACTAGCGGCCAAGAGACCCAGTACTTC
TRBV5-4	-	TRBJ2-1	-	14	CASSSTGIHNVQFF	TGTGCCAGCAGCTCTACAGGGATCCACAACGTGCAGTTCTTC
TRBV2	many	TRBJ2-1	-	16	CASSPRGPSSYNEQFF	TGTGCCAGCAGTCCCAGGGGACCCAGCTCCTACAATGAGCAGTTCTTC
TRBV6-5	many	TRBJ2-3	-	11	CASSYLQAQYF	TGTGCCAGCAGTTATCTTCAGGCGCAGTATTTT
TRBV14	many	TRBJ1-2	-	13	CASSAGQLYGYTF	TGTGCCAGCAGTGCCGGACAGCTCTATGGCTACACCTTC
TRBV11-2	many	TRBJ2-4	-	15	CASSPSSWGSNIQYF	TGTGCCAGCAGCCCGAGTTCGTGGGGATCCAACATTCAGTACTTC
TRBV20-1	many	TRBJ2-1	TRBD2	15	CSASAGGSSYNEQFF	TGCAGTGCATCAGCGGGGGGGAGCTCCTACAATGAGCAGTTCTTC
TRBV7-2	many	TRBJ1-4	-	15	CASSLGSARVEKLFF	TGTGCCAGCAGCTTAGGGTCAGCGAGAGTGGAAAAACTGTTTTTT
TRBV20-1	many	TRBJ2-7	-	15	CSARGGRTRAYEQYF	TGCAGTGCTAGGGGTGGACGTACTAGAGCCTACGAGCAGTACTTC
TRBV20-1	many	TRBJ2-7	-	13	CSAPLRDLGEQYF	TGCAGTGCTCCCCTCAGGGACTTGGGAGAGCAGTACTTC
TRBV29-1	many	TRBJ1-1	TRBD1	13	CSVYRGVNTEAFF	TGCAGCGTTTACAGGGGTGTTAACACTGAAGCTTTCTTT
TRBV7-9	many	TRBJ2-7	-	13	CASSLDMIYEQYF	TGTGCCAGCAGCTTGGACATGATCTACGAGCAGTACTTC
TRBV7-2	many	TRBJ2-1	-	13	CASSLDPGNEQFF	TGTGCCAGCAGCTTAGACCCTGGCAATGAGCAGTTCTTC
TRBV12-3/TRBV12-4	many	TRBJ2-1	-	14	CASSSNDDSDEQFF	TGTGCCAGCAGTTCGAACGATGACAGCGATGAGCAGTTCTTC
TRBV3-1	few	TRBJ2-1	TRBD2	15	CASSPGLAAGREQFF	TGTGCCAGCAGCCCGGGACTAGCGGCAGGGCGCGAGCAGTTCTTC
TRBV7-9	many	TRBJ2-3	TRBD1	15	CASSQPDRGTDTQYF	TGTGCCAGCAGCCAACCGGACAGGGGAACAGATACGCAGTATTTT
TRBV20-1	many	TRBJ2-7	-	15	CSAIDAGTVTYEQYF	TGCAGTGCTATCGACGCCGGGACGGTGACCTACGAGCAGTACTTC
TRBV20-1	many	TRBJ2-3	TRBD2	16	CSAQGLAGGSTDTQYF	TGCAGTGCTCAGGGACTAGCGGGAGGAAGCACAGATACGCAGTATTTT
TRBV4-3	many	TRBJ1-2	-	14	CASSFQGRQDGYTF	TGCGCCAGCAGCTTCCAGGGACGGCAAGATGGCTACACCTTC
TRBV7-6	many	TRBJ2-1	-	15	CASSPRGAARGEQFF	TGTGCCAGCAGCCCCCGCGGAGCGGCCCGGGGTGAGCAGTTCTTC
TRBV6-1	many	TRBJ2-7	-	14	CASGQTSGVFEQYF	TGTGCCAGCGGCCAGACGTCGGGGGTTTTCGAGCAGTACTTC
TRBV27	many	TRBJ2-7	TRBD2	16	CASSVSPGTSGYEQYF	TGTGCCAGCAGTGTTAGCCCCGGGACTAGCGGTTACGAGCAGTACTTC
TRBV20-1	many	TRBJ1-1	-	12	CSASGGTTEAFF	TGCAGTGCTTCGGGGGGGACGACTGAAGCTTTCTTT
TRBV4-3	many	TRBJ2-5	TRBD1	16	CASSQDGTGREETQYF	TGCGCCAGCAGCCAAGACGGGACAGGGAGAGAGGAGACCCAGTACTTC
TRBV7-2	many	TRBJ1-2	TRBD1	16	CASSPHRTGEAPGYTF	TGTGCCAGCAGCCCCCACCGGACAGGGGAGGCCCCCGGCTACACCTTC
TRBV7-6	-	TRBJ2-1	TRBD1	15	CASSLRDRANNEQLF	TGTGCCAGCAGCTTAAGGGACAGGGCAAACAATGAGCAGCTCTTC
TRBV27	many	TRBJ2-7	-	12	CASRSHPYEQYF	TGTGCCAGCAGGTCTCACCCCTACGAGCAGTACTTC
TRBV7-9	-	TRBJ2-1	-	14	CASTKESSYNEQFF	TGTGCCAGCACAAAAGAGAGCTCCTACAATGAGCAGTTCTTC
TRBV28	many	TRBJ1-3	TRBD1	15	CASSPGGANGNTIYF	TGTGCCAGCAGTCCAGGGGGCGCAAATGGAAACACCATATATTTT
TRBV10-3	many	TRBJ2-6	TRBD1	15	CAISPQGAGANVLTF	TGTGCCATCAGCCCGCAGGGGGCCGGGGCCAACGTCCTGACTTTC